The 26 T cell receptor beta chains listed next were all sequenced from one sample in a study of blood T cells in healthy people across ages. Sample-barcoded 5' priming and a J-beta primer mix drove a second PCR of roughly 7 to 11 cycles. TCRdb re-called the 5' RACE reads through MiXCR, storing one row per CDR3 protein. Altogether over 1,300,000 distinct CDR3 sequences are present, around 59% being singletons, with the ten largest covering 6.7%. The sequenced sample was blood. These receptors were obtained from a man younger than 30 in good health.

V usage is TRBV7-6 and J usage is TRBJ1-2, with 9 bases fitting TRBD1. The CDR3 covers 16 residues. V lost 3 bases to trimming and J lost 8 bases; unmatched junction nucleotides: 13. CDR1 and CDR2 from the germline V gene are SGHVS and FNYEAQ. The CDR3 spells CASSLTYRGRRDGYTF. Here the CDR3 DNA reads TGTGCCAGCAGCTTGACATACAGGGGGCGAAGGGACGGCTACACCTTC.

As for this clonotype: An end of the junction does not agree with germline; a read error may underlie this. The chain joins TRBV18 to TRBJ2-3; D remains unclear. The CDR3 runs to 14 residues. Germline V gene sequence: CDR1 KGHSH, CDR2 LQKENI. The CDR3 loop reads CASPPLPTTDTQYF. The DNA for the CDR3 is TGTGCCAGCCCACCACTTCCTACCACAGATACGCAGTATTTT.

The chain has TRBV10-1 and TRBJ2-3; unclear D gene. The CDR3 sequence is 14 residues long. V was shortened by 3 bases and J by 1 base, with 8 bases between the two germline ends. In germline, CDR1 is WNHNN, CDR2 SYGVQD (reference sequence). CDR3 sequence: CASSDTTGTDTQYF. CDR3 nucleotide sequence: TGCGCCAGCAGTGATACTACCGGCACAGATACGCAGTATTTT.

The chain couples TRBV27 to TRBJ2-5; TRBD1 is a possible D gene (5 bases). The CDR3 has 12 residues. In germline, CDR1 is MNHEY, CDR2 SMNVEV (reference sequence). Trimming took 8 bases from V and 2 from J, leaving 9 bases between them. In DNA form, the CDR3 reads TGTGCCAGCGGGGCAGTACAAGAGACCCAGTACTTC. Translation gives CASGAVQETQYF.

V and J are TRBV4-3 and TRBJ2-4; D is uncertain. Germline-derived CDR1 and CDR2 are LGHNA and YSLEER. V was pared by 4 bases and J by 13 bases, with 23 bases between. The CDR3 is 15 amino acids. The CDR3 is CASSLTLGFTYEQYF. The DNA of the CDR3 is TGCGCCAGCAGCCTAACCTTAGGCTTTACCTATGAGCAGTACTTC.

This clonotype came up a few times. Here the CDR3 DNA reads TGTGCCACCACCTCCGGGACAGGGGGCTACAATGAGCAGTTCTTC. Its translation: CATTSGTGGYNEQFF. This chain links TRBV15 with TRBJ2-1; 11 nucleotides line up with TRBD1. CDR1 is LNHNV and CDR2 is YYDKDF in the germline V gene (reference sequence). J lost 3 bases, V lost 7 bases, and 5 bases had no gene match. This CDR3 comprises 15 residues.

This chain connects TRBV12-3 or TRBV12-4 to TRBJ2-4; TRBD1 agrees at 11 bases. This CDR3 comprises 16 residues. V dropped 3 bases and J dropped 13; count of bases not matched to a gene: 14. CDR3: CASSLGQGVILREQYF. The CDR3, as DNA: TGTGCCAGCAGTTTGGGACAGGGGGTCATCCTACGGGAGCAGTACTTC.

This clonotype appeared a few times. The rearrangement links TRBV7-6 to TRBJ2-1; 10 positions match TRBD1. Trimming took 5 bases from V and 3 from J; bases not matched to a gene: 4. The germline gives CDR1 SGHVS, CDR2 FNYEAQ. The CDR3 loop spans 15 amino acids. CDR3 sequence: CASSLGQGFYNEQFF. DNA for the CDR3: TGTGCCAGCAGCCTGGGACAGGGGTTCTACAATGAGCAGTTCTTC.

The CDR3 nucleotides read TGCGCCAGCAGCCAGACCAGGGGCCTTATCTACGAGCAGTACTTC. Protein: CASSQTRGLIYEQYF. The genes are TRBV4-1 and TRBJ2-7, with D possibly being TRBD1 (6 bases). The CDR3 covers 15 residues. The germline V gene encodes CDR1 MGHRA and CDR2 YSYEKL. V was shortened by 3 bases and J by 3 bases, with 15 bases between the two germline ends.

This clonotype has only a few counts. This rearrangement joins TRBV10-3 to TRBJ2-7; no firm D call. The length of the CDR3 is 13 residues. The V gene lost 6 bases and the J gene lost 0 bases, with 9 bases spanning the gap. Germline lookup yields CDR1 ENHRY and CDR2 SYGVKD. DNA for the CDR3: TGTGCCATCAGGGACGGCACCTCCTACGAGCAGTACTTC. Translated, it gives CAIRDGTSYEQYF.

In this sample, this clonotype turned up a few times. The chain is built from TRBV7-6 and TRBJ2-7; TRBD1 or TRBD2 may be the D gene (5 bases each). The V end lost 5 bases, the J end lost 5 bases, and 13 bases lay between the germline ends. The CDR3 length is 13 residues. Germline V gene lookup returns CDR1 SGHVS and CDR2 FNYEAQ. The CDR3 is CASSTLGEHEQYF. The CDR3 nucleotides are TGTGCCAGCAGCACCCTAGGGGAGCACGAGCAGTACTTC. Full variable domain (rest looked up from reference TRBV7-6 and TRBJ2-7): GAGVSQSPRYKVTKRGQDVALRCDPISGHVSLYWYRQALGQGPEFLTYFNYEAQQDKSGLPNDRFSAERPEGSISTLTIQRTEQRDSAMYRCASSTLGEHEQYFGPGTRLTVT.

This chain's CDR3 is CASSQWPPGAPTYEQYF. The CDR3 bases are TGTGCCAGCAGCCAATGGCCCCCAGGGGCCCCCACCTACGAGCAGTACTTC. The chain employs TRBV16 and TRBJ2-7; a possible D gene is TRBD1 (6 bases). The germline V gene encodes CDR1 KGHSY and CDR2 FQNENV. This CDR3 is 17 amino acids long. Trimming stripped 1 base from V and 2 bases from J, with 18 bases between.

The gene calls are TRBV18 and TRBJ1-4; a weak D match, TRBD1 (6 bases). Germline V gene sequence: CDR1 KGHSH, CDR2 LQKENI. The CDR3 spans 13 residues. Trimming took off 2 bases at V and 8 bases at J, with 9 bases between the two ends. CDR3 protein: CASSPIQGEKLFF. In DNA form, the CDR3 reads TGTGCCAGCTCACCAATTCAGGGGGAAAAACTGTTTTTT. The full variable domain, rest sourced from reference TRBV18 and TRBJ1-4, is NAGVMQNPRHLVRRRGQEARLRCSPMKGHSHVYWYRQLPEEGLKFMVYLQKENIIDESGMPKERFSAEFPKEGPSILRIQQVVRGDSAAYFCASSPIQGEKLFFGSGTQLSVL.

This rearrangement joins TRBV6-5 to TRBJ2-3, with a weak D call TRBD1 (6 bases). The CDR3 extends over 20 amino acids. The germline V and J ends were trimmed by 0 bases and 2 bases, with 24 bases remaining between them. The germline V gene encodes CDR1 MNHEY and CDR2 SVGAGI. The CDR3: CASSYSSQGPSSSFTDTQYF. CDR3 sequence (DNA): TGTGCCAGCAGTTACTCGAGCCAGGGGCCCTCCAGCTCATTCACAGATACGCAGTATTTT.

V gene TRBV27 combines with J gene TRBJ2-1; possibly TRBD1 for D (5 bases). Germline-derived CDR1 and CDR2 are MNHEY and SMNVEV (reference sequence). This CDR3 comprises 13 residues. Between the trimmed V and J ends, which lost 6 bases and 7 bases, there was a span of 13 bases. The CDR3 sequence: CASRGRGWNEQFF. The CDR3 DNA reads TGTGCCAGCAGGGGGCGCGGTTGGAATGAGCAGTTCTTC.

The rearrangement joins TRBV10-3 to TRBJ2-3; D not certain. The V end lost 3 bases, the J end lost 0 bases, and 13 bases lay between the germline ends. The CDR3 sequence is 16 residues long. Germline V gene sequence: CDR1 ENHRY, CDR2 SYGVKD. Written as DNA, the CDR3 is TGTGCCATCAGTGATATGAGCTTAACGAGCACAGATACGCAGTATTTT. Amino acid sequence: CAISDMSLTSTDTQYF.

The chain is built from TRBV28 and TRBJ2-3, with TRBD1 identical over 9 bases. Germline trimming cut 4 bases from V and 5 bases from J; bases unmatched to any gene: 16. From germline, CDR1 is MDHEN and CDR2 SYDVKM. The CDR3 totals 18 residues. The CDR3 sequence: CASSSESRTGDIVDTQYF. The CDR3 coding sequence is TGTGCCAGCAGTTCTGAATCTAGGACAGGGGATATTGTAGATACGCAGTATTTT.

The V and J genes are TRBV29-1 and TRBJ2-1, with 10 bases matching TRBD2. The trim removed 3 bases at V and 1 base at J, leaving 12 bases unmatched. The CDR3 totals 18 residues. The germline gives CDR1 SQVTM, CDR2 ANQGSEA. The CDR3 nucleotides read TGCAGCGTTGATTGGGGAACTAGCGGGACCTTATCCTACAATGAGCAGTTCTTC. Residues: CSVDWGTSGTLSYNEQFF.

The gene calls are TRBV5-6 and TRBJ1-1, with D hard to call. V was pared by 0 bases and J by 7 bases, with 7 bases between. Germline CDR1 and CDR2: SGHDT and YYEEEE. The CDR3 is 12 amino acids. The CDR3 DNA sequence: TGTGCCAGCAGCTTGGGTCGGGTTGAAGCTTTCTTT. It translates to CASSLGRVEAFF.

This chain connects TRBV5-6 to TRBJ1-5; D is undetermined. Germline V gene sequence: CDR1 SGHDT, CDR2 YYEEEE. This CDR3 is 15 amino acids long. V was cut by 0 bases and J by 5 bases, with 12 bases left in between. In DNA, the CDR3 is TGTGCCAGCAGCTTGGTTGTAGGGCGAGATCAGCCCCAGCATTTT. Amino acids: CASSLVVGRDQPQHF.

The genes are TRBV29-1 and TRBJ2-3; D is possibly TRBD2 (5 bases). V was clipped by 3 bases and J by 0 bases, with 13 bases between them. CDR3 length: 15 amino acids. The germline V gene has CDR1 SQVTM and CDR2 ANQGSEA. CDR3 in amino acids: CSVDRRTLSTDTQYF. The CDR3 bases are TGCAGCGTTGACCGGCGGACTTTAAGCACAGATACGCAGTATTTT.

The chain couples TRBV6-5 to TRBJ2-7, with 8 nucleotides matching TRBD1. V dropped 5 bases and J dropped 5; count of bases not matched to a gene: 8. The CDR3 extends over 14 amino acids. Germline-derived CDR1 and CDR2 are MNHEY and SVGAGI. In DNA, the CDR3 is TGTGCCAGCAGTCGACAGGGGATGATGAACGAGCAGTACTTC. Its translation is CASSRQGMMNEQYF.

The chain is built from TRBV9 and TRBJ1-1, with 7 bases aligning to TRBD1. J gave up 7 bases and V 3 bases, and 9 bases lay outside the gene matches. This CDR3 is built from 14 residues. CDR1 SGDLS and CDR2 YYNGEE come from the germline V gene. CDR3 nucleotide sequence: TGTGCCAGCAGCGGGCCCCTGGGGGACAGTGAAGCTTTCTTT. It yields the protein CASSGPLGDSEAFF.

The chain joins TRBV12-3 or TRBV12-4 to TRBJ1-1; D is possibly TRBD1 (5 bases). V dropped 3 bases and J dropped 7 bases, with 15 bases sitting between them. The CDR3 covers 14 residues. CDR3 DNA: TGTGCCAGCAGTTTGCGAGGGGATGGAAGTGAAGCTTTCTTT. It yields the protein CASSLRGDGSEAFF.

This clonotype was detected a few times. The gene calls are TRBV4-3 and TRBJ2-1; the D gene is possibly TRBD2 (7 bases). Per germline, CDR1 LGHNA and CDR2 YSLEER. This CDR3 is built from 19 residues. Between the trimmed V and J ends, which lost 1 base and 1 base, there was a span of 20 bases. The CDR3 loop reads CASSQVSGGLVYSYNEQFF. CDR3 nucleotide sequence: TGCGCCAGCAGCCAAGTGTCCGGGGGGCTCGTTTATTCCTACAATGAGCAGTTCTTC.

The chain has TRBV20-1 and TRBJ2-7; TRBD1 might be the D (6 bases). Between the trimmed V and J ends, which lost 4 bases and 2 bases, there was a span of 12 bases. This CDR3 comprises 13 residues. Germline V lookup: CDR1 DFQATT, CDR2 SNEGSKA (reference sequence). CDR3 sequence: CSAKPGHTYEQYF. The DNA of the CDR3 is TGCAGTGCTAAACCGGGACATACCTACGAGCAGTACTTC.